This TCR beta chain was sequenced for a study of blood T cell repertoires in COVID-19. Whole-study context: In each case, the material was cDNA or gDNA derived from T cells, B-cell-depleted T cells, or PBMCs.

On this clone itself: Additional DNA sequences in this sample encode the identical CDR3.

Germline CDR1 reads SGDLS; CDR2 reads YYNGEE. The CDR3 is made up of 15 amino acids. Trimming left V 0 bases short and J 0 bases short, with 7 bases between. This table comes from immunoSEQ multiplex PCR, and its TCRdb copy is limited to in-frame clones, with some not included. The sample includes about 170,000 clones, about 85% of them seen just once. The source is a man aged 55 to 70 who had recovered from COVID-19. This rearrangement joins TRBV9 to TRBJ2-1; possibly TRBD1 for D (6 bases). The sample consisted of peripheral blood. CDR3: CASSVGGGSYNEQFF. Here the CDR3 DNA reads TGTGCCAGCAGCGTAGGAGGGGGCTCCTACAATGAGCAGTTCTTC.